The rows below give T cell receptor beta chains drawn from one sample of a study of blood T cell repertoires in COVID-19. TCRdb keeps only in-frame clones here, not all; method: immunoSEQ multiplex PCR. Of under 200,000 clones listed, 84% are singletons. The sequenced material came from peripheral blood. These receptors were collected from a man younger than 35 with active or convalescent COVID-19. Each CDR3 is given with its conserved first and last residue. A D gene is named only where the DNA matches it firmly. The size of a clone is reported for some rows only, either as once, few or many, or as a class for expanded clones.

>.|TRBV5-1|.|TRBJ1-2
CASSSLGATAGYTF
TGCGCCAGCAGCTCCCTGGGGGCGACAGCTGGCTACACCTTC
>TRBD1|TRBV11-2|.|TRBJ2-3
CASSSLDREADTQYF
TGTGCCAGCAGCTCCCTGGACAGGGAGGCAGATACGCAGTATTTT
>TRBD1|TRBV7-9|.|TRBJ1-2
CASSRGQGDSGYTF
TGTGCCAGCAGCAGGGGACAGGGGGATTCGGGCTACACCTTC
>.|TRBV19|.|TRBJ1-5
CASKVGARNQPQHF
TGTGCCAGTAAGGTAGGGGCTCGCAATCAGCCCCAGCATTTT
>.|TRBV28|.|TRBJ2-2
CASSSQQGVTGELFF
TGTGCCAGCAGTTCCCAACAGGGAGTCACCGGGGAGCTGTTTTTT
>TRBD1|TRBV14|.|TRBJ1-1
CASSQRQGNTEAFF
TGTGCCAGCAGCCAGCGACAGGGTAACACTGAAGCTTTCTTT
>.|TRBV5-6|.|TRBJ2-7
CASSLELALYEQYF
TGTGCCAGCAGCTTGGAACTAGCCCTCTACGAGCAGTACTTC
>.|TRBV2|.|TRBJ2-5
CARGLQGETQYF
TGTGCCAGGGGACTCCAAGGGGAGACCCAGTACTTC
>TRBD2|TRBV18|.|TRBJ2-1
CASSPPGGRVYNEQFF
TGTGCCAGCTCACCACCGGGCGGGAGGGTCTACAATGAGCAGTTCTTC
>TRBD1|TRBV12-3/TRBV12-4|.|TRBJ1-2
CASSFGTDYGYTF
TGTGCCAGCAGTTTCGGGACAGACTATGGCTACACCTTC
>.|TRBV6-5|.|TRBJ2-3
CASRNGRWGPDTQYF
TGTGCCAGCAGAAACGGGAGATGGGGTCCAGATACGCAGTATTTT
>TRBD1|TRBV9|.|TRBJ2-7
CASSVGTGFEQYF
TGTGCCAGCAGCGTAGGGACAGGGTTCGAGCAGTACTTC
>TRBD1|TRBV19|.|TRBJ2-7
CASSIDAPTGGINEQYF
TGTGCCAGTAGTATAGATGCCCCGACAGGGGGGATAAACGAGCAGTACTTC
>TRBD2|TRBV18|.|TRBJ2-1
CASSPLSGGAYNEQFF
TGTGCCAGCTCACCGCTTAGCGGGGGGGCCTACAATGAGCAGTTCTTC
>TRBD1|TRBV2|.|TRBJ1-3
CASSRDRAYTIYF
TGTGCCAGCAGCCGGGACAGGGCATACACCATATATTTT
>TRBD2|TRBV7-2|.|TRBJ2-5
CASSLESGRTQYF
TGTGCCAGCAGCTTAGAAAGCGGGAGGACCCAGTACTTC
>TRBD2|TRBV27|.|TRBJ2-2
CASSRLAGVSNTGELFF
TGTGCCAGCAGTCGGCTAGCGGGGGTCTCGAACACCGGGGAGCTGTTTTTT
>TRBD2|TRBV2|.|TRBJ2-2
CASSEISGGTGELFF
TGTGCCAGCAGTGAAATTAGCGGGGGAACCGGGGAGCTGTTTTTT
>.|TRBV2|.|TRBJ1-2
CASRTLNYGYTF
TGTGCCAGCAGGACTTTGAACTATGGCTACACCTTC
>.|TRBV10-3|.|TRBJ1-1
CAISATLNTEAFF
TGTGCCATCTCCGCGACACTGAACACTGAAGCTTTCTTT
>.|TRBV6-5|.|TRBJ2-5
CASDRIRGMEETQYF
TGTGCCAGCGACCGTATCCGGGGAATGGAAGAGACCCAGTACTTC
>TRBD1|TRBV9|.|TRBJ2-6
CASSRYRDRGRRGLSGANVLTF
TGTGCCAGCAGCCGATACCGGGACAGGGGGCGAAGGGGCCTATCTGGGGCCAACGTCCTGACTTTC
>TRBD2|TRBV5-5|few|TRBJ2-7
CASSSTPGLGDEQYF
TGTGCCAGCAGCTCTACCCCCGGACTAGGAGACGAGCAGTACTTC
>TRBD1|TRBV10-1|.|TRBJ1-1
CASSGGGAGSAEAFF
TGCGCCAGCAGTGGAGGGGGCGCGGGTTCAGCTGAAGCTTTCTTT
>.|TRBV6-2/TRBV6-3|.|TRBJ1-6
CASSYGRSRGYSPLHF
TGTGCCAGCAGTTACGGCCGTAGCAGGGGATATTCACCCCTCCACTTT
>TRBD1|TRBV5-1|.|TRBJ2-3
CASRRDRSTDTQYF
TGCGCCAGCAGGCGGGACAGGAGCACAGATACGCAGTATTTT
>.|TRBV6-9|.|TRBJ2-7
CASNYHDEQYF
TGTGCCAGCAATTACCATGACGAGCAGTACTTC
>.|TRBV6-2/TRBV6-3|.|TRBJ2-1
CASSYVGGGRLYNEQFF
TGTGCCAGCAGTTACGTCGGAGGGGGCAGGCTGTACAATGAGCAGTTCTTC
>TRBD1|TRBV5-6|.|TRBJ1-1
CASSPLTGYTEAFF
TGTGCCAGCAGCCCCTTGACAGGGTACACTGAAGCTTTCTTT
>TRBD2|TRBV2|few|TRBJ2-3
CASSESGGTDTQYF
TGTGCCAGCAGTGAAAGCGGGGGAACAGATACGCAGTATTTT
>.|TRBV7-9|.|TRBJ2-7
CASSFGTNFYEQYF
TGTGCCAGCAGCTTTGGGACAAACTTCTACGAGCAGTACTTC
>TRBD1|TRBV28|.|TRBJ1-4
CASSFYAATGTNEKLFF
TGTGCCAGCAGTTTTTATGCCGCGACAGGGACTAATGAAAAACTGTTTTTT
>TRBD2|TRBV14|.|TRBJ2-5
CASSPTTAGGQTQYF
TGTGCCAGCAGCCCTACTACAGCGGGGGGTCAGACCCAGTACTTC
>TRBD1|TRBV24-1|.|TRBJ1-5
CATSDLGDRGHQPQHF
TGTGCCACCAGTGATTTGGGGGACAGGGGGCATCAGCCCCAGCATTTT
>.|TRBV10-3|.|TRBJ2-3
CAISEGVSTDTQYF
TGTGCCATCAGTGAAGGGGTTAGCACAGATACGCAGTATTTT
>.|TRBV7-3|.|TRBJ2-7
CASSMTRLGSYEQYF
TGTGCCAGCAGCATGACACGACTAGGCTCGTACGAGCAGTACTTC
>TRBD1|TRBV27|few|TRBJ1-6
CASSVGQGAGSPLHF
TGTGCCAGCAGCGTCGGACAGGGGGCGGGTTCACCCCTCCACTTT
>TRBD2|TRBV7-9|.|TRBJ2-7
CASSLGLEGEQYF
TGTGCCAGCAGCTTGGGACTAGAGGGGGAGCAGTACTTC
>.|TRBV27|.|TRBJ2-5
CASSLSRAAQETQYF
TGTGCCAGCAGTTTATCGAGGGCAGCTCAAGAGACCCAGTACTTC
>.|TRBV6-2/TRBV6-3|.|TRBJ2-7
CASSKLVPTIDEQYF
TGTGCCAGCAGTAAACTAGTCCCCACTATCGACGAGCAGTACTTC
>TRBD2|TRBV6-1|once|TRBJ2-3
CASSERTSREDTQYF
TGTGCCAGCAGTGAGAGGACTAGCCGTGAGGATACGCAGTATTTT
>TRBD2|TRBV27|.|TRBJ2-7
CASNPGTSGTSYEQYF
TGTGCCAGCAATCCCGGGACTAGCGGGACTTCCTACGAGCAGTACTTC
>TRBD2|TRBV2|few|TRBJ2-7
CASSEGLAGGREQYF
TGTGCCAGCAGTGAAGGGCTAGCGGGAGGACGGGAGCAGTACTTC
>TRBD2|TRBV6-4|.|TRBJ2-1
CASTYGLAGPYNEQFF
TGTGCCAGCACTTACGGACTAGCGGGGCCATACAATGAGCAGTTCTTC
>TRBD1|TRBV5-1|.|TRBJ2-2
CASSFSGGGGELFF
TGCGCCAGCAGCTTTTCAGGGGGCGGCGGGGAGCTGTTTTTT
>TRBD1|TRBV3-1/TRBV3-2|few|TRBJ1-5
CASSQNDRGKGNQPQHF
TGTGCCAGCAGCCAAAATGACAGGGGAAAGGGCAATCAGCCCCAGCATTTT